One sample yielded the 25 T cell receptor beta chains listed below, sequenced in a study of identical twins. TCRdb reprocessed the 5' RACE reads with MiXCR, giving one entry per CDR3 protein. The table has around 1.7 million distinct CDR3 sequences, about 32% seen once. The sample consisted of cord blood. The receptor set was obtained from a newborn girl in good health.

The J gene is TRBJ2-1, the V gene TRBV2; 9 nucleotides agree with TRBD1. The DNA end is a closer match to TRBJ2-7, so the J assignment may be wrong. Germline CDR1 reads SNHLY; CDR2 reads FYNNEI. The CDR3 extends over 18 amino acids. In nucleotides, the CDR3 is TGTGCCAGTAGGGACAGGGTCTCTTCCCGGAGCTCCTACAATGAGCAGTACTTC. This translates into CASRDRVSSRSSYNEQYF.

This sequence joins TRBV5-1 and TRBJ2-7; the D is unclear. V lost 1 base to trimming and J lost 6 bases, with 17 bases between them. The CDR3 loop spans 15 amino acids. Germline-derived CDR1 and CDR2 are SGHRS and YFSETQ. CDR3 coding DNA: TGCGCCAGCAGCTTGAGGTCTGGGCCTGAGCGCGAGCAGTACTTC. It yields the protein CASSLRSGPEREQYF.

This clonotype was picked up a small number of times. This sequence joins TRBV6-6 and TRBJ1-5, with no clear D. There are 17 residues in the CDR3. The V gene's germline CDR1 is MNHNY and CDR2 SVGAGI (reference sequence). Between the trimmed V and J ends, which lost 4 bases and 0 bases, there was a span of 16 bases. CDR3 coding DNA: TGTGCCAGCAGTTCCATACCTGCCGGGGTTAGCAATCAGCCCCAGCATTTT. It encodes CASSSIPAGVSNQPQHF.

This clonotype was recorded a few times. V gene TRBV28 combines with J gene TRBJ2-7; perhaps D is TRBD1 or TRBD2 (7 bases each). V lost 4 bases, J lost 5 bases, and 18 bases lay in between. This CDR3 region has 15 residues. Germline CDR1 and CDR2: MDHEN and SYDVKM. The CDR3 DNA reads as TGTGCCAGCAGTTATTGGGAGGGGGCGAGAGACGAGCAGTACTTC. Protein product: CASSYWEGARDEQYF.

The rearrangement joins TRBV2 to TRBJ1-5; D may be TRBD1 (6 bases). V gave up 3 bases and J gave up 5 bases, with 17 bases separating them. CDR1 is SNHLY and CDR2 is FYNNEI in the germline V gene. This CDR3 comprises 16 residues. The DNA for the CDR3 is TGTGCCAGCAGTGATGAACCAGGACAGCGTGATCAGCCCCAGCATTTT. Its protein is CASSDEPGQRDQPQHF. The whole variable domain, remainder taken from reference TRBV2 and TRBJ1-5, is EPEVTQTPSHQVTQMGQEVILRCVPISNHLYFYWYRQILGQKVEFLVSFYNNEISEKSEIFDDQFSVERPDGSNFTLKIRSTKLEDSAMYFCASSDEPGQRDQPQHFGDGTRLSIL.

This rearrangement joins TRBV20-1 to TRBJ1-1; D remains unclear. Trimming removed 2 bases from V and 4 bases from J, with 17 bases in between. Germline V gives CDR1 DFQATT, CDR2 SNEGSKA (reference sequence). This CDR3 comprises 15 residues. The CDR3: CSARLAVRSVTEAFF. CDR3 nucleotides: TGCAGTGCTAGATTGGCGGTGAGATCGGTCACTGAAGCTTTCTTT.

The chain joins TRBV20-1 to TRBJ2-5; D may be TRBD1 (6 bases). V was clipped by 1 base and J by 2 bases, with 14 bases between them. Germline V gene lookup returns CDR1 DFQATT and CDR2 SNEGSKA (reference sequence). This CDR3 spans 15 amino acids. CDR3 protein: CSARGNTGSQETQYF. Written as DNA, the CDR3 is TGCAGTGCTAGAGGTAATACAGGGAGTCAAGAGACCCAGTACTTC.

The chain combines TRBV27 with TRBJ1-6; D not resolved. The germline gives CDR1 MNHEY, CDR2 SMNVEV (reference sequence). The CDR3 spans 14 residues. The V end lost 5 bases, the J end lost 18 bases, and 23 bases lay between the germline ends. The CDR3 loop reads CASSRQALNPPSHF. The CDR3 DNA follows: TGTGCCAGCAGTCGGCAGGCTCTGAACCCTCCCTCCCACTTT.

The chain employs TRBV20-1 and TRBJ1-4; D might be TRBD1 (5 bases). Trimming shortened V by 0 bases and J by 7 bases, and 12 bases separated the two germline ends. The CDR3 sequence is 14 residues long. Germline V gene sequence: CDR1 DFQATT, CDR2 SNEGSKA (reference sequence). CDR3 DNA sequence: TGCAGTGCTAGAGATCGGGGGAATGCTGAAAAACTGTTTTTT. It specifies CSARDRGNAEKLFF.

The genes are TRBV7-2 and TRBJ2-1, with D possibly TRBD2 on 6 matching bases. This CDR3 is built from 15 residues. Per germline, CDR1 SGHTA and CDR2 FQGNSA. Trimming shortened V by 4 bases and J by 7 bases, and 17 bases separated the two germline ends. The CDR3 bases are TGTGCCAGCAGCTCCACTAGCTACCTCTATAATGAGCAGTTCTTC. Translated: CASSSTSYLYNEQFF.

The V and J genes are TRBV20-1 and TRBJ1-2; no clear D gene. Trimming removed 3 bases at V and 4 bases at J, with 9 bases between. CDR3 length equals 12 residues. CDR1 and CDR2 (germline): DFQATT, SNEGSKA (reference sequence). The CDR3 DNA follows: TGCAGTGCTAGTCCGGACGGCTATGGCTACACCTTC. Its translation: CSASPDGYGYTF.

CDR3 region: CASSPRKRGGPSFYEQYF. The DNA of the CDR3 is TGCGCCAGCAGCCCAAGAAAACGTGGGGGGCCCTCTTTCTACGAGCAGTACTTC. The rearrangement links TRBV5-1 to TRBJ2-7, with D perhaps matching TRBD1 or TRBD2 (6 bases each). The CDR3 is 18 residues long. Trimming removed 4 bases at V and 3 bases at J, with 26 bases between. CDR1 is SGHRS, CDR2 YFSETQ, per germline.

Written as DNA, the CDR3 is TGTGCCACCAGCAGAGGGGGACCTAATCAGCCCCAGCATTTT. Translation: CATSRGGPNQPQHF. J is TRBJ1-5 and V is TRBV15, with a tentative D call TRBD1 (5 bases). The CDR3 contains 14 residues. Deletions cut 1 base from V and 4 bases from J, with 8 bases between. CDR1 is LNHNV, CDR2 YYDKDF, per germline (reference sequence).

This clonotype appeared many times. This sequence joins TRBV5-1 and TRBJ2-1, with no clear D. This CDR3 is 12 amino acids long. The V end lost 2 bases, the J end lost 12 bases, and 12 bases lay between the germline ends. CDR1 SGHRS and CDR2 YFSETQ come from the germline V gene. The CDR3 coding sequence is TGCGCCAGCAGCTTAGAGAGACGAGCGCAGTTCTTC. Protein: CASSLERRAQFF. The variable domain in full, completed from reference TRBV5-1 and TRBJ2-1, reads KAGVTQTPRYLIKTRGQQVTLSCSPISGHRSVSWYQQTPGQGLQFLFEYFSETQRNKGNFPGRFSGRQFSNSRSEMNVSTLELGDSALYLCASSLERRAQFFGPGTRLTVL.

This chain connects TRBV10-3 to TRBJ2-5; no clear D gene. The CDR3 contains 15 residues. V lost 2 bases, J lost 4 bases, and 14 bases lay in between. Germline loops: CDR1 ENHRY, CDR2 SYGVKD. DNA for the CDR3: TGTGCCATCAGTGAGCCAACGAGGCCGGCAGAGACCCAGTACTTC. The encoded protein is CAISEPTRPAETQYF.

This clonotype was counted only a few times. This chain joins TRBV27 and TRBJ2-3; 11 bases map to TRBD2. Germline V gene sequence: CDR1 MNHEY, CDR2 SMNVEV (reference sequence). CDR3 length: 17 amino acids. V lost 5 bases, J lost 2 bases, and 9 bases stayed unmatched. The CDR3 DNA follows: TGTGCCAGCAGTCTGTATCTAGCGGGAGGACCCACAGATACGCAGTATTTT. Encoded protein: CASSLYLAGGPTDTQYF.

The chain couples TRBV7-2 to TRBJ2-7; 14 bases map to TRBD2. The closer fit of TRBJ2-5 to the DNA end suggests the J call may be wrong. From germline, CDR1 is SGHTA and CDR2 FQGNSA. The CDR3 is 18 residues long. CDR3 residues: CASSLAGLAGAGGETQYF. The CDR3 region has the DNA TGTGCCAGCAGCTTAGCGGGACTAGCGGGGGCAGGCGGTGAGACCCAGTACTTC.

This sequence joins TRBV5-1 and TRBJ2-7; TRBD2 matches at 8 bases. The junction had 6 bases not matched to a gene; V was cut back by 3 bases and J by 4 bases. This CDR3 spans 14 amino acids. Germline-derived CDR1 and CDR2 are SGHRS and YFSETQ. The CDR3 reads CASSSAGVPYEQYF. As DNA, the CDR3 is TGCGCCAGCAGCTCAGCGGGAGTTCCGTACGAGCAGTACTTC.

This clonotype has more than one count but fewer than ten. The V and J genes are TRBV7-2 and TRBJ1-2, with 9 bases matching TRBD1. The germline V gene encodes CDR1 SGHTA and CDR2 FQGNSA. V lost 5 bases and J lost 5; bases outside the gene matches: 15. The CDR3 contains 17 residues. CDR3 sequence (DNA): TGTGCCAGCAGCGATACAGGGGGCACGGTGGGCTATTATGGCTACACCTTC. Translated: CASSDTGGTVGYYGYTF.

The J gene is TRBJ2-7, the V gene TRBV20-1; TRBD2 matches at 14 bases. In germline, CDR1 is DFQATT, CDR2 SNEGSKA (reference sequence). V dropped 7 bases and J dropped 7; count of bases not matched to a gene: 6. The CDR3 extends over 13 amino acids. CDR3 loop: CSETSGRGNEQYF. For the CDR3, the DNA is TGCAGTGAGACTAGCGGGAGGGGTAATGAGCAGTACTTC.

In this sample, this clonotype turned up a few times. V is TRBV20-1 and J is TRBJ1-2; the match to TRBD1 covers 7 bases. The V and J ends lost 2 bases and 8 bases, in that order; junction bases with no gene match: 8. In germline, CDR1 is DFQATT, CDR2 SNEGSKA (reference sequence). The CDR3 totals 13 residues. This CDR3 is CSARQGVWKGYTF. As DNA, the CDR3 is TGCAGTGCTAGACAGGGGGTATGGAAAGGCTACACCTTC.

In this sample, this clonotype turned up a few times. The V gene is TRBV29-1, the J gene TRBJ2-1; D remains ambiguous. Deletions cut 6 bases from V and 6 bases from J, with 12 bases between. The CDR3 contains 12 residues. Germline assignment: CDR1 SQVTM and CDR2 ANQGSEA. The CDR3 region is CSVPSSRNEQFF. For the CDR3, the DNA is TGCAGCGTGCCTAGTAGCCGCAATGAGCAGTTCTTC.

There are a few counts of this clonotype. The V gene is TRBV12-3 or TRBV12-4, the J gene TRBJ2-1; 8 positions match TRBD1. CDR3 length equals 13 residues. V lost 5 bases, J lost 15 bases, and 12 bases stayed unmatched. The CDR3 bases are TGTGCCAGCAGTCCGCAGACAGGGGTAGGGCGGTTCTTC. Its translation: CASSPQTGVGRFF.

Only a few counts were recorded for this clonotype. The genes are TRBV2 and TRBJ2-7; D is uncertain. Looked up from germline, CDR1 is SNHLY and CDR2 is FYNNEI. Deletions cut 3 bases from V and 6 bases from J, with 9 bases between. The CDR3 length is 12 residues. The CDR3 reads CASSEPNREQYF. The CDR3 region has the DNA TGTGCCAGCAGTGAGCCCAACCGCGAGCAGTACTTC.

This chain connects TRBV20-1 to TRBJ1-5, with 10 bases identical to TRBD1. The CDR3 is 17 amino acids. J gave up 6 bases and V 4 bases, and 15 bases lay outside the gene matches. Germline assignment: CDR1 DFQATT and CDR2 SNEGSKA (reference sequence). This chain's CDR3 is CSATPGRGQGFRQPQHF. CDR3 nucleotides: TGCAGTGCTACCCCGGGCCGGGGACAGGGGTTTCGTCAGCCCCAGCATTTT.